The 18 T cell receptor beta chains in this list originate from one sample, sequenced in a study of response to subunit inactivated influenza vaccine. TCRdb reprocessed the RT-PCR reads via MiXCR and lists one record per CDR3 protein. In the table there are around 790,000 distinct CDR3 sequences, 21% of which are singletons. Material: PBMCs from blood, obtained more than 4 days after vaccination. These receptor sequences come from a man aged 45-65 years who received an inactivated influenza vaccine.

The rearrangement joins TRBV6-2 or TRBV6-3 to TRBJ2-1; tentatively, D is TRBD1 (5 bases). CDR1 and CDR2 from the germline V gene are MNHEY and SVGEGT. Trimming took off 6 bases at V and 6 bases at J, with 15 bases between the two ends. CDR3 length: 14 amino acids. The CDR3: CASRPQNRSNEQFF. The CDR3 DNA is TGTGCCAGCAGACCACAGAACAGGAGCAATGAGCAGTTCTTC.

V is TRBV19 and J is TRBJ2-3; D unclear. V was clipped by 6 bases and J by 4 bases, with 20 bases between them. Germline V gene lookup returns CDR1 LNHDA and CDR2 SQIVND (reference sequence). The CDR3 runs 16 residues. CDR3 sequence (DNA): TGTGCCAGTAGCTCCCCACGGATTCGGAAGGCAGATACGCAGTATTTT. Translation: CASSSPRIRKADTQYF.

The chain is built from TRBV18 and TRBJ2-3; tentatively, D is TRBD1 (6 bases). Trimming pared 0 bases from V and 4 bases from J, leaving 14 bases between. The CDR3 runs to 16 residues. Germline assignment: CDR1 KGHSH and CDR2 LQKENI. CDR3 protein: CASSPPFWTEADTQYF. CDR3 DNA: TGTGCCAGCTCACCACCGTTCTGGACAGAAGCAGATACGCAGTATTTT. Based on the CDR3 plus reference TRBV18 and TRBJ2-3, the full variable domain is NAGVMQNPRHLVRRRGQEARLRCSPMKGHSHVYWYRQLPEEGLKFMVYLQKENIIDESGMPKERFSAEFPKEGPSILRIQQVVRGDSAAYFCASSPPFWTEADTQYFGPGTRLTVL.

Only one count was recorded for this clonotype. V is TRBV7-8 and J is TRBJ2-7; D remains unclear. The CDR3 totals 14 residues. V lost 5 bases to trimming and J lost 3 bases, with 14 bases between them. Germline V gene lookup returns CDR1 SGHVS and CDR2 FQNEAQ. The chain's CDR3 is CASSLNGRNYEQYF. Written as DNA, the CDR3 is TGTGCCAGCAGCCTAAACGGAAGAAACTACGAGCAGTACTTC.

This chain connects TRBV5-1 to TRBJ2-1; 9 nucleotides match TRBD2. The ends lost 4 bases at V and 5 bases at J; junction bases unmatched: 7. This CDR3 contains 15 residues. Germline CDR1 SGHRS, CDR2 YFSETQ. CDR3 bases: TGCGCCAGCAGCCGGCCCGAGCGGGGGGACAATGAGCAGTTCTTC. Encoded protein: CASSRPERGDNEQFF.

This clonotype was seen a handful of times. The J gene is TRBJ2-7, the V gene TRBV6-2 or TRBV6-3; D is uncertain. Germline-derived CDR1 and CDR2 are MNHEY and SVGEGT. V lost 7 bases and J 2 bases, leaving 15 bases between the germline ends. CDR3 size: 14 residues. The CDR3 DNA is TGTGCCAGCACTATTTCGGGCGGCCCCTACGAGCAGTACTTC. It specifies CASTISGGPYEQYF.

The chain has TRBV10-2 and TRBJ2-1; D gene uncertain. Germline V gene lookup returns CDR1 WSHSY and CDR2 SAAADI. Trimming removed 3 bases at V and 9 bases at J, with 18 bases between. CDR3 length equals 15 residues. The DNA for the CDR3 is TGCGCCAGCAGTGAACCTCCTTCCCTTGGTGGTGAGCAGTTCTTC. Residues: CASSEPPSLGGEQFF.

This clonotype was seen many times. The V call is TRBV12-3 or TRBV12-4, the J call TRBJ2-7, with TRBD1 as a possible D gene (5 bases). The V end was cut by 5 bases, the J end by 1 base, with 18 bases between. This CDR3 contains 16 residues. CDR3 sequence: CASSARTRQSSYEQYF. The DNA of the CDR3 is TGTGCCAGCAGTGCCAGAACGAGACAGTCATCCTACGAGCAGTACTTC.

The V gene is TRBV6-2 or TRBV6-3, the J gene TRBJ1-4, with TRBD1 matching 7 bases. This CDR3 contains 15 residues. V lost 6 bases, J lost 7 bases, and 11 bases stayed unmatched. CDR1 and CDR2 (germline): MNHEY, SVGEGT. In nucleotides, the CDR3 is TGTGCCAGCAGGGAACAGGGGCCGGGATTTGAAAAACTGTTTTTT. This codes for CASREQGPGFEKLFF.

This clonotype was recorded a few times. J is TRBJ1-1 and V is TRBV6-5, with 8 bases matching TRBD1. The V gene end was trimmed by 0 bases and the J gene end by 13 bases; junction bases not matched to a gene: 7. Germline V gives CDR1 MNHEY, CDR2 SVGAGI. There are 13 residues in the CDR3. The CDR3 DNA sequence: TGTGCCAGCAGTTACTCGTACACAGGGGGTAGTTTCTTT. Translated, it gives CASSYSYTGGSFF.

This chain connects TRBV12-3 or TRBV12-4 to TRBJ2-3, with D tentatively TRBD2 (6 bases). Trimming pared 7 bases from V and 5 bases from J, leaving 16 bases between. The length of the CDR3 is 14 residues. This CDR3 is CASNPGLVGDTQYF. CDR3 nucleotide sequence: TGTGCCAGCAACCCGGGACTGGTGGGAGATACGCAGTATTTT.

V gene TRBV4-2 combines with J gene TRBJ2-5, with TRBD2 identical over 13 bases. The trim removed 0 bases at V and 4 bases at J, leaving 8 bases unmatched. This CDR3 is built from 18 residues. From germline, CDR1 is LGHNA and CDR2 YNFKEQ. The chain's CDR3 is CASSQEWTSGGLGETQYF. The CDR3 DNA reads TGTGCCAGCAGCCAAGAGTGGACTAGCGGGGGCCTAGGAGAGACCCAGTACTTC.

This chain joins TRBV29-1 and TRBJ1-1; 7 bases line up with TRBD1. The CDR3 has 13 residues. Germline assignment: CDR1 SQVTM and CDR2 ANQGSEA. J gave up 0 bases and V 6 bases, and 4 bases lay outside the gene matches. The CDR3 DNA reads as TGCAGCGTACAGACAGGGATGAACACTGAAGCTTTCTTT. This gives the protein CSVQTGMNTEAFF.

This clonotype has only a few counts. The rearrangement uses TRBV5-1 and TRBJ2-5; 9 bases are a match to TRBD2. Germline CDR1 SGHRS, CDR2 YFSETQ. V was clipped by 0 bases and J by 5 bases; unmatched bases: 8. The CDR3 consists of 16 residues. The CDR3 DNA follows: TGCGCCAGCAGCTTGGGCTTAGCGGGAGAGGTCGAGACCCAGTACTTC. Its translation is CASSLGLAGEVETQYF.

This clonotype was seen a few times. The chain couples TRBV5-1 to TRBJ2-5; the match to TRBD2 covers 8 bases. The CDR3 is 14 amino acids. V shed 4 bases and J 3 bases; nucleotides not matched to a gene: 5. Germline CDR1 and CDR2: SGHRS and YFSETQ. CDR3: CASSPAAGEETQYF. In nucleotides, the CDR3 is TGCGCCAGCAGCCCGGCAGCGGGGGAAGAGACCCAGTACTTC.

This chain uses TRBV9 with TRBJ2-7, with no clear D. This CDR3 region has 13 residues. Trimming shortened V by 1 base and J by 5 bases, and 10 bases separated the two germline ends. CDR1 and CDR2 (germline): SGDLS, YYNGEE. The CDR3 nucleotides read TGTGCCAGCAGCGTACGTCTCCGGGACGAGCAGTACTTC. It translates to CASSVRLRDEQYF.

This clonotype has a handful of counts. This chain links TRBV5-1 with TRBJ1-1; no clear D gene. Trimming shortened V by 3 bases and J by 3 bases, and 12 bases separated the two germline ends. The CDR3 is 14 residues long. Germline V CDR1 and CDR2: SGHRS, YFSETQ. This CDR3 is CASSSGRRDTEAFF. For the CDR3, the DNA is TGCGCCAGCAGCTCGGGTAGACGGGACACTGAAGCTTTCTTT.

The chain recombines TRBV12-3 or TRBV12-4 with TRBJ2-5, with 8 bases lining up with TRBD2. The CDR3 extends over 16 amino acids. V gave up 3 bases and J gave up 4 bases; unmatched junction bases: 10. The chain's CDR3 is CASSFSAGGFTETQYF. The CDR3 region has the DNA TGTGCCAGCAGTTTTTCGGCGGGGGGCTTCACAGAGACCCAGTACTTC.